The text below deals with one T cell receptor (beta chain). Which antigen it targets is not known. Base qualities are not at hand, and no much larger clone is one base apart. The sample is drawn from a study of shared clonotypes between healthy human individuals (dated by TCRdb to 2020 to 2021). About the study as a whole: A few men and a couple of women, aged 18 to 49 years, made up the cohort. For each donor, CD4 naive and CD4 memory were each run on three plates, CD8 naive on two plates, and CD8 memory on one plate. To estimate repertoire size and how much clonotypes are shared between individuals, the study performed deep sequencing of blood TCR repertoires from about 5 healthy adults. To increase sequencing depth and limit assay-specific biases, different laboratories used diverse techniques to prepare libraries and sequence TCR repertoires. Between about 0.8 and 8.9 billion PBMCs per donor were obtained by leukapheresis. The investigation overall reported the following: Because the study included only a small number of donors, the genetic and exposure-history diversity represented was limited. Across a few donors, approximately 4.6% of naive CD4, over 3% of naive CD8, around 2.1% of memory CD4, and 0.3% to 0.45% of memory CD8 clonotypes were shared. Even with the large sequencing depth, rarefaction of the sorted-subset datasets indicated that sequencing was incomplete. Pairwise subsampling led to the expectation that sequencing depth would affect the degree of clonotype sharing among donors. Sampling was limited to blood, and TCR repertoires in tissue likely differ from TCR repertoires in blood. Naive subsets generally had larger estimated clonotype richness than memory subsets did. Higher generation probabilities were observed for clonotypes shared by all four sorted-subset donors than for non-shared clonotypes.

CDR3 length: 13 amino acids, cysteine to phenylalanine. The CDR3 DNA has 39 bases and is translated from base 1. CDR1 and CDR2, looked up from the germline V gene, are MDHEN and SYDVKM. The junction carries 10 bases between V and J, which are trimmed by 3 bases and 4 bases respectively. TCR CDR3 regions were amplified from genomic DNA by multiplex PCR using the deep immunoSEQ assay. Extracted genomic DNA from each cell subset was spread evenly across all wells of several immunoSEQ 96-well plates, with each plate serving as a replicate. For sorted subsets, about 200 ng genomic DNA, equal to some 30,000 T cell genomes, was loaded into each replicate PCR. Purified libraries were quantified with a Qubit 3.0 fluorometer, sized on a Bioanalyzer 2100, and re-quantified with the KAPA Library Quantification kit. A separate single-read 150-cycle Illumina NextSeq 550 flow cell was used to sequence each immunoSEQ 96-well plate. As for how the authors treated the data: Because the immunoSEQ output included only junctional sequences and no quality scores, the filtering could not be the same as the filtering used for full-length reads. To assign V/J genes and CDR3, sequences were annotated using PyIR, a Python wrapper for IgBLAST v1.9, with IMGT germline references. Any read was removed if the V/J assignment was weak (E-value above 1e-6), the CDR3 was missing, or the read contained stop codons, out-of-frame junctions, or ambiguous translated residues. A V3J clonotype was defined by an identical inferred V gene, J gene, and CDR3 amino acid sequence. Percentage overlap between repertoires was computed as shared unique clonotypes divided by the size of the smaller repertoire. RTK rarefaction, the Chao1 estimator, and Recon v2.1 estimates of unobserved clonotypes were used to assess repertoire richness. For all TCRbeta clonotypes obtained by the gDNA method from a handful of donors, generation probabilities were computed with OLGA. TCRdb took over this immuneACCESS table, retaining in-frame rearrangements with V and J assigned. Such tables are incomplete; in checked studies, under half of the missing clones stem from an unresolved V gene, and the remainder is unexplained. V, J and clone size were drawn from that table, and D and trimming were deduced from the DNA. Here the sample has roughly 700,000 clones; roughly 70% occur a single time. The ten largest clonotypes hold approximately 1.7% of the sample.

Donors were healthy HIV-negative adults with no recently reported acute infections or vaccinations. All donors were Caucasian adults living in Nashville, Tennessee, USA. CD4+ T cells were enriched by magnetic negative selection; naive cells were then positively selected on CD45RA, and the negative fraction formed the memory subset. Blood was collected by leukapheresis, and PBMCs were isolated by Ficoll-Histopaque density gradient centrifugation and then cryopreserved in liquid nitrogen vapor phase. Purity and quantity of every magnetically sorted T cell population were checked by analytical flow cytometry. Genomic DNA was isolated from every sorted fraction and measured by UV absorbance on a Nanodrop 2000c.

Sequenced material: memory CD4+ T cells sorted from blood. Taken with the paper, the label for cell subset or site translates to: CD45RA-negative fraction. The V gene is TRBV28 and the J gene is TRBJ2-7; TRBD2 is a possible D gene, resting on 5 matching bases. This TCR derives from a woman aged 25 to 39 in good health. CDR3 loop: CASSFVALYEQYF. The nucleotide sequence is TGTGCCAGCAGTTTTGTAGCGTTGTACGAGCAGTACTTC.